These T cell receptor beta chains were read from a single sample in a study of beta chain features in type 1 diabetes. Data came from immunoSEQ multiplex PCR; TCRdb stores just in-frame clones and leaves some out. The data hold more than 250,000 clones, with around 21% observed a single time. Sequencing used naive CD4+ T cells from blood. The receptors were gathered from a woman aged 40-49 years with type 1 diabetes. CDR3s include the opening cysteine and the closing phenylalanine or tryptophan. D genes are given only for firm matches. Size is omitted from some rows. Given values are once, few, many or a class for expanded clones.

clone size	V gene	D gene	J gene	CDR3 length	CDR3 DNA	CDR3 protein
few	TRBV30	TRBD1	TRBJ1-1	14	TGTGCCTGGAGGTCGAGACAGGGGACCACTGAAGCTTTCTTT	CAWRSRQGTTEAFF
few	TRBV7-8	TRBD2	TRBJ2-1	15	TGTGCCAGCAGCCGCACTAGCGGGGGGGTAAATGAGCAGTTCTTC	CASSRTSGGVNEQFF
few	TRBV15	NA	TRBJ2-5	16	TGTGCCACCAGCAATTCACTCCGGGACACAGAAGAGACCCAGTACTTC	CATSNSLRDTEETQYF
NA	TRBV2	TRBD1	TRBJ2-5	13	TGTGCCAGCACCAGGGGGCTGGGAGAGACCCAGTACTTC	CASTRGLGETQYF
once	TRBV10-3	NA	TRBJ2-5	14	TGTGCCATCAGTGAGCCTACAAGGGAGAGGACCCAGTACTTC	CAISEPTRERTQYF
few	TRBV19	NA	TRBJ1-5	16	TGTGCCAGTACCTGGGGTACAGGGTATAGCAATCAGCCCCAGCATTTT	CASTWGTGYSNQPQHF
NA	TRBV6-5	TRBD1	TRBJ1-2	14	TGTGCCAGCAGGCCCGGGACAGATTACTATGGCTACACCTTC	CASRPGTDYYGYTF
NA	TRBV5-1	NA	TRBJ2-7	13	TGCGCCAGCAGCTTTCGAGGCGCGGACGAGCAGTACTTC	CASSFRGADEQYF
NA	TRBV29-1	TRBD2	TRBJ2-1	12	TGCAGCCTATGGACTAGCGAGGGTGAGCAGTTCTTC	CSLWTSEGEQFF
few	TRBV4-2	NA	TRBJ2-2	17	TGTGCCAGCAGCCAAGATAGGGGATTAGCGGAGGCCGGGGAGCTGTTTTTT	CASSQDRGLAEAGELFF
few	TRBV2	NA	TRBJ2-5	13	TGTGCCAGCAGTGGACCAGGACTGGAGACCCAGTACTTC	CASSGPGLETQYF
few	TRBV7-8	NA	TRBJ2-2	15	TGTGCCAGCAGCCGCACCGGGTACAACACCGGGGAGCTGTTTTTT	CASSRTGYNTGELFF
few	TRBV27	NA	TRBJ2-5	15	TGTGCCAGCAGTCCCCTCCGACAGGAGGAAGAGACCCAGTACTTC	CASSPLRQEEETQYF
few	TRBV7-9	NA	TRBJ2-7	14	TGTGCCAGCAGCTTAACGGGGGTAGCCCACGAGCAGTACTTC	CASSLTGVAHEQYF
few	TRBV9	NA	TRBJ1-2	14	TGTGCCAGCAGCGCGGACAGTCTGGACTATGGCTACACCTTC	CASSADSLDYGYTF
NA	TRBV7-3	TRBD1	TRBJ2-7	15	TGTGCCAGCAGCCAAACAGGGGGCCCCAACTACGAGCAGTACTTC	CASSQTGGPNYEQYF
NA	TRBV5-1	NA	TRBJ2-6	14	TGCGCCAGCAGCTTGACACCTGGGGCCAACGTCCTGACTTTC	CASSLTPGANVLTF
few	TRBV19	NA	TRBJ2-7	14	TGTGCCAGTAGTCCCTGGGGCAGCTCCTACGAGCAGTACTTC	CASSPWGSSYEQYF
few	TRBV5-6	NA	TRBJ1-2	11	TGTGCCAGCAGCACGAGCTATGGCTACACCTTC	CASSTSYGYTF
few	TRBV30	NA	TRBJ2-7	13	TGTGCCTGGAGTGTAGATAGGGAGGACGAGCAGTACTTC	CAWSVDREDEQYF
NA	TRBV5-1	NA	TRBJ2-3	14	TGCGCCAGCAGCTTGATGACTAGCACAGATACGCAGTATTTT	CASSLMTSTDTQYF
NA	TRBV11-1	NA	TRBJ2-1	17	TGTGCCAGCAGCTTGGGAGAGCGGTCAAGCTCCTACAATGAGCAGTTCTTC	CASSLGERSSSYNEQFF
few	TRBV28	NA	TRBJ2-3	13	TGTGCCAGCAGTTTACCGGGCACAGATACGCAGTATTTT	CASSLPGTDTQYF
few	TRBV28	NA	TRBJ2-2	13	TGTGCCAGCAGTGCTACAGGGACCGGGGAGCTGTTTTTT	CASSATGTGELFF
NA	TRBV4-1	TRBD1	TRBJ2-7	15	TGCGCCAGCAGCCAAGCGACAGGGCCCACATACGAGCAGTACTTC	CASSQATGPTYEQYF
NA	TRBV6-5	NA	TRBJ1-2	14	TGTGCCAGCAGTTACTCGGAGAAGAACTATGGCTACACCTTC	CASSYSEKNYGYTF
NA	TRBV29-1	TRBD1	TRBJ2-2	14	TGCAGCGTTGACACAGGGGTTCGCACCGGGGAGCTGTTTTTT	CSVDTGVRTGELFF
NA	TRBV9	NA	TRBJ1-5	16	TGTGCCAGCAGCGTAGGGGAAGGGGATAGCAATCAGCCCCAGCATTTT	CASSVGEGDSNQPQHF
NA	TRBV7-9	NA	TRBJ1-1	14	TGTGCCAGCAGATTGGGGGCCTCGAACACTGAAGCTTTCTTT	CASRLGASNTEAFF
few	TRBV28	TRBD2	TRBJ2-7	15	TGTGCCAGCACCCTGGTGTGGGGCGTAGCGGGAGAGCAGTACTTC	CASTLVWGVAGEQYF
NA	TRBV28	NA	TRBJ1-5	14	TGTGCCAGCAGTTCGAGGCCTAGCAATCAGCCCCAGCATTTT	CASSSRPSNQPQHF
NA	TRBV6-4	TRBD1	TRBJ1-3	13	TGTGCCATTCACAGGGGATCTGGAAACACCATATATTTT	CAIHRGSGNTIYF
NA	TRBV6-6	NA	TRBJ2-7	15	TGTGCCAGCAGTTACATGATCTCCCCTACCAACGAGCAGTACTTC	CASSYMISPTNEQYF
few	TRBV5-1	NA	TRBJ2-2	16	TGCGCCAGCAGCTCCGGAGGGGGCCCGAACACCGGGGAGCTGTTTTTT	CASSSGGGPNTGELFF
NA	TRBV5-6	NA	TRBJ1-2	12	TGTGCCAGCAGCTTAGGGGTTTCTGGCTACACCTTC	CASSLGVSGYTF
few	TRBV10-3	TRBD1	TRBJ1-4	14	TGTGCCATCACCGGGACAGGTCCTGGAGAAAAACTGTTTTTT	CAITGTGPGEKLFF
NA	TRBV30	NA	TRBJ1-2	14	TGTGCCTGGAGTGTACGGGCAGGGAACTATGGCTACACCTTC	CAWSVRAGNYGYTF
few	TRBV5-4	TRBD2	TRBJ2-1	15	TGTGCCAGCAGCCTGGGACTAGCGGGAGGGTATGAGCAGTTCTTC	CASSLGLAGGYEQFF
few	TRBV19	NA	TRBJ2-1	12	TGTGCCAGTGGGACTCTAGGAAATGAGCAGTTCTTC	CASGTLGNEQFF
NA	TRBV29-1	NA	TRBJ2-7	13	TGCAGCGTTGCTACATGGAGCTCCTACGAGCAGTACTTC	CSVATWSSYEQYF
NA	TRBV6-6	NA	TRBJ1-1	14	TGTGCCAGCAGTTACTCGTCGGGGGACACTGAAGCTTTCTTT	CASSYSSGDTEAFF
few	TRBV28	NA	TRBJ1-1	15	TGTGCCAGCAGTCTACCGGGCGGGGGGGACACTGAAGCTTTCTTT	CASSLPGGGDTEAFF
few	TRBV7-9	TRBD1	TRBJ2-7	14	TGTGCCAGCAGCAACCCCGGGACAGGGAGCGAGCAGTACTTC	CASSNPGTGSEQYF
few	TRBV6-5	TRBD1	TRBJ1-6	13	TGTGCCAGCAGTTACGACAGGGATTCACCCCTCCACTTT	CASSYDRDSPLHF
few	TRBV5-4	TRBD1	TRBJ1-1	15	TGTGCCAGCAGCTTGGTAGGACAGGGAAGGTCGGTGGCTTTCTTT	CASSLVGQGRSVAFF
few	TRBV29-1	TRBD1	TRBJ1-5	14	TGCAGCGTAAACACCGGGACAGGAAATCAGCCCCAGCATTTT	CSVNTGTGNQPQHF
once	TRBV30	NA	TRBJ1-5	13	TGTGCCTGGGGCAGCCGGGGTAATCAGCCCCAGCATTTT	CAWGSRGNQPQHF
NA	TRBV15	NA	TRBJ1-2	13	TGTGCCACCAGCCCGGCAGGGGACTATGGCTACACCTTC	CATSPAGDYGYTF
NA	TRBV15	NA	TRBJ2-3	15	TGTGCCACCAGCACCTCCGGGAGCACGCCCAAGACGCAGTATTTT	CATSTSGSTPKTQYF
NA	TRBV7-2	NA	TRBJ2-2	12	TGTGCCAGCAGCGCTCGGGAAGGGGAGCTGTTTTTT	CASSAREGELFF
NA	TRBV27	NA	TRBJ2-1	14	TGTGCCAGCAGTTTCTGGCAGTTTAGGGGTGAGCAGTTCTTC	CASSFWQFRGEQFF
NA	TRBV6-5	NA	TRBJ2-7	13	TGTGCCAGCTTAGGCGGTAGCTCCTACGAGCAGTACTTC	CASLGGSSYEQYF
NA	TRBV11-1	TRBD1	TRBJ2-7	15	TGTGCCAGCAGCCAAACGACAGGGTTCTCCTACGAGCAGTACTTC	CASSQTTGFSYEQYF